This T cell receptor beta chain was recovered during a study of cytomegalovirus exposure and HLA in healthy donors. Notes on the study in general: Later analysis identified a missense DCLRE1C variant that was linked to TCR beta V- and J-gene trimming. As a later analysis revealed, the rate of TCR association differed by HLA locus, with DRB1 most and HLA-C fewest.

Per the germline V gene, CDR1 is SGHNT and CDR2 is YYREEE (reference sequence). The CDR3 has 13 residues. The germline V and J ends were trimmed by 4 bases and 5 bases, with 10 bases remaining between them. As regards this clone: Its antigen is undetermined.

Amplification used 60 Vbeta primers and 13 Jbeta primers. Assay: immunoSEQ multiplex PCR; the TCRdb copy retains only in-frame clones and omits some. The repertoire holds under 150,000 clones, approximately 80% seen once, with 5.5% to 7% in the top ten. The sample taken for sequencing was PBMCs. The chain is built from TRBV5-4 and TRBJ1-5; D gene unclear. The sequence derives from a woman aged 40 to 55 in good health and CMV-seropositive. The CDR3 region has the DNA TGTGCCAGCAGCACGGACGGGGATCAGCCCCAGCATTTT. This encodes CASSTDGDQPQHF.